This TCR beta chain was recorded in a study of graft-versus-host responses after intestinal transplantation. Study-level findings and limits: GvH clones turned up in recipient marrow; some had shown up first in ileum or blood.

Labeling with CFSE marked 200,000 responder cells, which were plated with 200,000 irradiated, violet-dye-labeled stimulator cells. The CDR3 extends over 16 amino acids. Germline CDR1 LGHNA, CDR2 YSLEER. Assay: immunoSEQ multiplex PCR; the TCRdb copy retains only in-frame clones and omits some. The profile covers about 14,000 clones, with roughly a third appearing a single time and roughly 2% taken by the ten largest. The chain couples TRBV4-3 to TRBJ2-5; 10 bases are a match to TRBD1. With the DNA end fitting TRBJ2-7 better, the J assignment may be wrong. The specimen comprised alloreactive CD8+ T cells from a mixed lymphocyte reaction culture, sampled before intestinal transplant. The subset denotes: CFSE-low proliferating T cells sorted from roughly six-day pre-transplant mixed lymphocyte reaction (GvH or HvG direction). The receptor was derived from a human patient who received an intestinal transplant. The CDR3 region is CASSQDTGTGEYEQYF. Written as DNA, the CDR3 is TGCGCCAGCAGCCAAGATACCGGGACAGGGGAGTACGAGCAGTACTTC.